This TCR beta chain is from a study of regulatory T cells in long-lasting Graves disease. Documented time point: newly diagnosed GD, antithyroid drugs for less than 3 months. Extracted PBMC RNA gave rise to the TCR library. Patients came through an endocrinology department, and that department was in Xi'an, China. With iRepertoire HTBI primers and Arm-PCR of CDR3 regions, TCR beta libraries were built. TCRdb called the multiplex PCR reads again in MiXCR, with one record for every CDR3 protein. The sample shows roughly 420,000 distinct CDR3 sequences, 11% to 15% of them seen only once. This clonotype was observed many times. These data were also filed under a second study, of T cells in Graves' hyperthyroidism and ophthalmopathy.

This receptor was obtained from a woman aged 50 to 65 with Graves disease. The sequenced sample was peripheral blood mononuclear cells (PBMCs), obtained at new diagnosis, from a patient treated with antithyroid drugs.

The CDR3 protein is CASSVGTANEQFF. The CDR3 DNA reads as TGTGCCAGCAGTGTCGGGACCGCCAATGAGCAGTTCTTC. The chain joins TRBV12-3 or TRBV12-4 to TRBJ2-1, with D perhaps TRBD1 or TRBD2 (5 bases each). With 5 bases removed from V and 6 bases from J, the gap between germline ends came to 11 bases. The CDR3 has 13 amino acids.